Each of the 28 T cell receptor beta chains below was sequenced from the same sample in a study of blood T cell repertoires in COVID-19. Measured with immunoSEQ multiplex PCR; TCRdb has only the in-frame clones, and not every one. The sample includes 350,000 to 450,000 clones, 70% to 90% seen only once; the top ten take 1.4%. The source material was PBMCs or T cells enriched from blood (not recorded which). The receptors derive from a woman under 30 who had been exposed to COVID-19.

This clone was counted only a few times. This chain links TRBV9 with TRBJ2-2; D unresolved. V was clipped by 3 bases and J by 4 bases, with 10 bases between them. Germline V gene data show CDR1 as SGDLS and CDR2 as YYNGEE. The CDR3 loop spans 14 amino acids. The CDR3 nucleotides read TGTGCCAGCAGCGAATATCCGGGCACCGGGGAGCTGTTTTTT. It translates to CASSEYPGTGELFF.

This clone has a handful of counts. This chain joins TRBV19 and TRBJ1-5; D unresolved. The CDR3 length is 16 residues. Trimming shortened V by 4 bases and J by 2 bases, and 15 bases separated the two germline ends. From germline, CDR1 is LNHDA and CDR2 SQIVND (reference sequence). The CDR3 DNA reads as TGTGCCAGTAGTACACTCCGACAAACGGGCAATCAGCCCCAGCATTTT. Its protein product is CASSTLRQTGNQPQHF. The variable domain in full, completed from reference TRBV19 and TRBJ1-5, reads DGGITQSPKYLFRKEGQNVTLSCEQNLNHDAMYWYRQDPGQGLRLIYYSQIVNDFQKGDIAEGYSVSREKKESFPLTVTSAQKNPTAFYLCASSTLRQTGNQPQHFGDGTRLSIL.

The rearrangement uses TRBV4-1 and TRBJ2-1, with 8 bases that match TRBD2. Per the germline V gene, CDR1 is MGHRA and CDR2 is YSYEKL. The CDR3 runs 16 residues. V trimming: 2 bases; J trimming: 6 bases; junction bases outside the gene matches: 9. CDR3: CASSQLTGGPLNEQFF. As DNA, the CDR3 is TGCGCCAGCAGCCAATTAACGGGAGGGCCCCTCAATGAGCAGTTCTTC.

This chain connects TRBV3-1 (or the pseudogene TRBV3-2) to TRBJ2-7; no firm D call. The CDR3 is made up of 14 amino acids. V lost 1 base to trimming and J lost 7 bases, with 14 bases between them. Germline V gene sequence: CDR1 LGHDT, CDR2 YNNKEL (reference sequence). The CDR3 sequence is CASSQGARPGEQYF. The CDR3 region has the DNA TGTGCCAGCAGCCAAGGAGCACGGCCAGGAGAGCAGTACTTC.

The gene calls are TRBV4-1 and TRBJ2-1; 10 bases line up with TRBD1. The CDR3 sequence is 16 residues long. The trim removed 0 bases at V and 7 bases at J, leaving 6 bases unmatched. Germline V CDR1 and CDR2: MGHRA, YSYEKL. CDR3 in amino acids: CASSQDDRGLWNEQFF. The CDR3 DNA is TGCGCCAGCAGCCAAGATGACAGGGGGCTCTGGAATGAGCAGTTCTTC.

This sequence joins TRBV18 and TRBJ2-7, with 7 bases aligning to TRBD1. The germline CDR1 and CDR2 sequences are KGHSH and LQKENI. V shed 4 bases and J 2 bases; nucleotides not matched to a gene: 8. CDR3 length: 15 residues. CDR3 bases: TGTGCCAGCTCACTTACGGCAGGGGGTACCTACGAGCAGTACTTC. Translating gives CASSLTAGGTYEQYF.

The rearrangement uses TRBV4-1 and TRBJ2-1, with 13 bases matching TRBD2. The CDR3 consists of 19 residues. J gave up 0 bases and V 1 base, and 6 bases lay outside the gene matches. CDR1 and CDR2 (germline): MGHRA, YSYEKL. The CDR3 DNA is TGCGCCAGCAGCCAAGCAACTAGCGGGGGGGTTAGCTCCTACAATGAGCAGTTCTTC. This gives the protein CASSQATSGGVSSYNEQFF.

The chain couples TRBV7-2 to TRBJ2-5; 13 nucleotides agree with TRBD2. Germline V gives CDR1 SGHTA, CDR2 FQGNSA. The CDR3 extends over 17 amino acids. V dropped 5 bases and J dropped 5; count of bases not matched to a gene: 11. The CDR3 loop is CASSPPGGLAGVETQYF. The DNA for the CDR3 is TGTGCCAGCAGCCCCCCGGGCGGACTAGCGGGAGTTGAGACCCAGTACTTC.

The chain employs TRBV19 and TRBJ2-5; perhaps TRBD1 as D (6 bases). The CDR3 spans 14 residues. Per the germline V gene, CDR1 is LNHDA and CDR2 is SQIVND (reference sequence). V was cut by 6 bases and J by 0 bases, with 11 bases left in between. The DNA of the CDR3 is TGTGCCAGTAGCGAGAGGGGGTACCAAGAGACCCAGTACTTC. Its protein is CASSERGYQETQYF.

V and J are TRBV27 and TRBJ2-7, with 11 bases identical to TRBD2. CDR3 size: 15 residues. The junction had 9 bases not matched to a gene; V was cut back by 7 bases and J by 4 bases. Germline CDR1 and CDR2: MNHEY and SMNVEV (reference sequence). CDR3 DNA: TGTGCCAGCACCCCGACTAGCGGGGCACATTACGAGCAGTACTTC. This translates into CASTPTSGAHYEQYF.

The rearrangement uses TRBV7-9 and TRBJ1-2; D is unresolved. Between the trimmed V and J ends, which lost 2 bases and 1 base, there was a span of 5 bases. CDR1 and CDR2 (germline): SEHNR, FQNEAQ (reference sequence). The CDR3 contains 13 residues. The CDR3 loop reads CASSLSVNYGYTF. CDR3 DNA sequence: TGTGCCAGCAGCTTATCAGTTAACTATGGCTACACCTTC.

The table lists this clone with many counts. The chain couples TRBV7-6 to TRBJ1-1, with D hard to call. This CDR3 is built from 15 residues. The germline V and J ends were trimmed by 5 bases and 1 base, with 14 bases remaining between them. Germline V gene lookup returns CDR1 SGHVS and CDR2 FNYEAQ. The CDR3 loop reads CASSGEQAKNTEAFF. The CDR3 region has the DNA TGTGCCAGCAGCGGCGAGCAGGCCAAGAACACTGAAGCTTTCTTT.

In this sample, this clone turned up many times. The CDR3 loop reads CASSQDTQELATDTQYF. The CDR3 nucleotides read TGTGCCAGCAGCCAAGATACTCAGGAACTAGCGACAGATACGCAGTATTTT. The chain is built from TRBV3-1 (or the pseudogene TRBV3-2) and TRBJ2-3; 7 bases are a match to TRBD2. J gave up 3 bases and V 0 bases, and 9 bases lay outside the gene matches. The CDR3 spans 17 residues. Germline CDR1 is LGHDT and CDR2 is YNNKEL (reference sequence).

This clone was detected once. This chain links TRBV7-2 with TRBJ2-5; possible D gene TRBD1, 5 bases. Trimming shortened V by 5 bases and J by 4 bases, and 11 bases separated the two germline ends. Looked up from germline, CDR1 is SGHTA and CDR2 is FQGNSA. The CDR3 runs 13 residues. Here the CDR3 DNA reads TGTGCCAGCAGCCCTTTCACAGGAGAGACCCAGTACTTC. It encodes CASSPFTGETQYF.

V is TRBV5-3 and J is TRBJ2-7, with TRBD2 identical over 13 bases. TRBV5-3 is an open reading frame, and its role is uncertain. This CDR3 is built from 17 residues. J gave up 4 bases and V 4 bases, and 11 bases lay outside the gene matches. The CDR3 loop reads CARSVHWTSGSWYEQYF. The CDR3 nucleotides are TGTGCCAGAAGCGTACATTGGACTAGCGGGAGCTGGTACGAGCAGTACTTC.

The chain recombines TRBV19 with TRBJ1-1, with D unresolved. V gave up 3 bases and J gave up 5 bases, with 10 bases separating them. The germline V gene encodes CDR1 LNHDA and CDR2 SQIVND (reference sequence). There are 13 residues in the CDR3. CDR3 sequence reads: CASSIRGRTEAFF. The CDR3 nucleotides are TGTGCCAGTAGTATTCGGGGTAGAACTGAAGCTTTCTTT. The whole variable domain, filled in from reference TRBV19 and TRBJ1-1, reads DGGITQSPKYLFRKEGQNVTLSCEQNLNHDAMYWYRQDPGQGLRLIYYSQIVNDFQKGDIAEGYSVSREKKESFPLTVTSAQKNPTAFYLCASSIRGRTEAFFGQGTRLTVV.

The rearrangement links TRBV19 to TRBJ1-3; D remains ambiguous. CDR3 length equals 16 residues. V gave up 7 bases and J gave up 0 bases, with 16 bases separating them. CDR1 and CDR2 from the germline V gene are LNHDA and SQIVND (reference sequence). CDR3 in DNA: TGTGCCAGTACCCTAAGGACTAAGGTCTCTGGAAACACCATATATTTT. This codes for CASTLRTKVSGNTIYF.

In this sample, this clone turned up once. This sequence joins TRBV27 and TRBJ2-1; 10 nucleotides agree with TRBD2. This CDR3 spans 16 amino acids. Germline lookup yields CDR1 MNHEY and CDR2 SMNVEV (reference sequence). V was clipped by 6 bases and J by 7 bases; unmatched bases: 12. CDR3 nucleotides: TGTGCCAGCAGAGTGACTAGCGGGCCGAAGGGTAATGAGCAGTTCTTC. Translation: CASRVTSGPKGNEQFF.

The chain couples TRBV29-1 to TRBJ2-1; TRBD2 matches at 10 bases. The CDR3 length is 15 residues. Germline CDR1 and CDR2: SQVTM and ANQGSEA. V was pared by 0 bases and J by 8 bases, with 7 bases of the junction left unmatched. The CDR3 coding sequence is TGCAGCGTTGAAGAGGCTAGCGGGGGATTCGATGAGCAGTTCTTC. It yields the protein CSVEEASGGFDEQFF.

The chain combines TRBV3-1 (or the pseudogene TRBV3-2) with TRBJ1-1; D perhaps matches TRBD1 (6 bases). Trimming took off 2 bases at V and 5 bases at J, with 12 bases between the two ends. Germline-derived CDR1 and CDR2 are LGHDT and YNNKEL (reference sequence). The CDR3 totals 14 residues. The CDR3 spells CASSQKGVGTEAFF. DNA of the CDR3: TGTGCCAGCAGCCAAAAGGGGGTCGGAACTGAAGCTTTCTTT.

This clone was detected a few times. The chain has TRBV18 and TRBJ1-5; TRBD1 agrees at 7 bases. The germline gives CDR1 KGHSH, CDR2 LQKENI. CDR3 length: 12 residues. The junction had 3 bases not matched to a gene; V was cut back by 5 bases and J by 8 bases. As DNA, the CDR3 is TGTGCCAGCTCAGACAGGGTGAAGCCCCAGCATTTT. Protein: CASSDRVKPQHF.

The gene calls are TRBV6-1 and TRBJ1-5; perhaps TRBD1 as D (5 bases). The CDR3 spans 13 residues. V dropped 2 bases and J dropped 9 bases, with 11 bases sitting between them. CDR1 and CDR2 from the germline V gene are MNHNS and SASEGT. The CDR3 DNA is TGTGCCAGCAGTGAACAGGGCCCGGGGCCCCAGCATTTT. Translating gives CASSEQGPGPQHF.

Concerning this clone: Distinct nucleotide sequences in the sample also encode this CDR3. The chain recombines TRBV18 with TRBJ2-5; D is perhaps TRBD2 (5 bases). Trimming removed 2 bases from V and 5 bases from J, with 9 bases in between. The CDR3 is 13 residues long. Germline V gene data show CDR1 as KGHSH and CDR2 as LQKENI. CDR3 region: CASSPGRGETQYF. The CDR3 region has the DNA TGTGCCAGCTCACCAGGGAGAGGGGAGACCCAGTACTTC.

As DNA, the CDR3 is TGTGCCAGTAGTTCGGACAGGGCTAACTATGGCTACACCTTC. Its protein is CASSSDRANYGYTF. V and J are TRBV19 and TRBJ1-2, with 8 bases aligning to TRBD1. V shed 5 bases and J 0 bases; nucleotides not matched to a gene: 2. Germline lookup yields CDR1 LNHDA and CDR2 SQIVND (reference sequence). This CDR3 contains 14 residues.

This clone was recorded only once. V and J are TRBV13 and TRBJ2-7; the match to TRBD1 covers 7 bases. CDR1 and CDR2 (germline): PRHDT, FYEKMQ (reference sequence). The CDR3 spans 15 residues. J gave up 3 bases and V 2 bases, and 7 bases lay outside the gene matches. CDR3 amino acids: CASSLMAGGDYEQYF. Written as DNA, the CDR3 is TGTGCCAGCAGCTTAATGGCAGGGGGTGACTACGAGCAGTACTTC.

This clone showed up just once. The chain employs TRBV4-3 and TRBJ1-1, with D unresolved. CDR3 length equals 14 residues. The V end lost 1 base, the J end lost 1 base, and 7 bases lay between the germline ends. Germline values: CDR1 LGHNA, CDR2 YSLEER. The CDR3 region has the DNA TGCGCCAGCAGCCAAGTCTTCGGGAACACTGAAGCTTTCTTT. Protein product: CASSQVFGNTEAFF.

The rearrangement joins TRBV14 to TRBJ2-3; TRBD2 agrees at 10 bases. CDR3 length: 17 residues. Per the germline V gene, CDR1 is SGHDN and CDR2 is FVKESK. Losses at the gene ends were 1 base for V and 2 bases for J; bases not matched to a gene: 6. CDR3 DNA sequence: TGTGCCAGCAGCCAAGGTTGGACTAGCGGTGCCACAGATACGCAGTATTTT. The encoded protein is CASSQGWTSGATDTQYF.

This sequence joins TRBV6-5 and TRBJ2-2; 7 bases fit TRBD1. CDR1 is MNHEY and CDR2 is SVGAGI in the germline V gene. The V gene end was trimmed by 6 bases and the J gene end by 3 bases; junction bases not matched to a gene: 7. This CDR3 is built from 15 residues. CDR3 loop: CASSQTGIDTGELFF. CDR3 DNA: TGTGCCAGCAGCCAGACAGGGATCGACACCGGGGAGCTGTTTTTT.